This T cell receptor (beta chain) stems from a study of cytomegalovirus exposure and HLA in healthy donors. The PCR was carried out with 60 Vbeta primers and 13 Jbeta primers. Assay used: immunoSEQ multiplex PCR; TCRdb lists only in-frame clones, some missing. The sample includes about 150,000 clones, more than 75% of them seen just once. The V gene end was trimmed by 10 bases and the J gene end by 5 bases; junction bases not matched to a gene: 12. Germline loops: CDR1 SNHLY, CDR2 FYNNEI. The CDR3 has 15 residues. The rearrangement joins TRBV2 to TRBJ2-3, with TRBD2 identical over 10 bases. Sequenced: PBMCs. The TCR sequence derives from a woman aged 35 to 49 in good health and CMV-seronegative. In nucleotides, the CDR3 is TGTGCCACCACACTGGGGCCTAGCGGGGGAGATACGCAGTATTTT. Translating gives CATTLGPSGGDTQYF.